The source of this TCR beta chain is a study of T cells in Graves' hyperthyroidism and ophthalmopathy. Overall study: Staff took peripheral blood when the initial diagnosis was made, before any treatment began. Study outcomes and limitations: Most expanded thyroid clonotypes above 0.001 also appeared in blood.

The investigators amplified TCR beta CDR3 regions from RNA transcripts. The HTBI primer set served for first-round RT-PCR of the TCR CDR3. TCRdb fed the multiplex PCR reads into MiXCR, producing one record per CDR3 protein. The repertoire holds hundreds of thousands of distinct CDR3 sequences, with about an eighth as singletons. This clonotype appeared many times. Its antigen is as yet unknown. The CDR3 loop spans 15 amino acids. CDR1 is ENHRY and CDR2 is SYGVKD in the germline V gene. The J segment lost 7 bases and the V segment lost 3 bases, leaving 6 bases of the junction unmatched. This chain connects TRBV10-3 to TRBJ2-1, with 10 positions matching TRBD2. Sequenced sample: blood. This sequence was found in a man aged 45-60 years with Graves' ophthalmopathy. CDR3 residues: CAISETSGVVNEQFF. The CDR3 region has the DNA TGTGCCATCAGTGAAACTAGCGGGGTAGTGAATGAGCAGTTCTTC.